A selection of T cell receptor beta chains follows, all from one sample in a study of blood T cell repertoires in COVID-19. This table comes from immunoSEQ multiplex PCR, and its TCRdb copy is limited to in-frame clones, with some not included. The sample shows 85,000 to 100,000 clones, roughly 80% of them seen only once. Sequencing used peripheral blood. The source of these receptors is an elderly man with COVID-19, enrolled during active disease. Each CDR3 is given with its conserved first and last residue. The D gene is left open where the match is weak. Some rows have no size entry. The others give once, few or many, or a class for an expanded clone.

v_call	clone_size	d_call	j_call	cdr3_nt	cdr3_aa
TRBV5-4	once	-	TRBJ2-1	TGTGCCAGCAGCCCTCGAGGCTACAATGAGCAGTTCTTC	CASSPRGYNEQFF
TRBV5-1	-	-	TRBJ2-5	TGCGCCAGCAGCTTGGGAGGGTCCACCATCCAAGAGACCCAGTACTTC	CASSLGGSTIQETQYF
TRBV18	-	-	TRBJ1-1	TGTGCCAGCTCACTTAGGCAGGCCCTCACTGAAGCTTTCTTT	CASSLRQALTEAFF
TRBV7-2	-	-	TRBJ1-2	TGTGCCAGCAGCTCCCGGACATTAGCTAACTATGGCTACACCTTC	CASSSRTLANYGYTF
TRBV6-4	-	-	TRBJ2-3	TGTGCCAGCAGTGAGGGGACAACAGATACGCAGTATTTT	CASSEGTTDTQYF
TRBV5-1	once	-	TRBJ2-1	TGCGCCAGCAGCTTGCGCTCTAGCGAGTACAATGAGCAGTTCTTC	CASSLRSSEYNEQFF
TRBV6-1	-	TRBD1	TRBJ1-5	TGTGCCAGCAGTGTAACAGGGGGCCGGGGGTTGATTAGCAATCAGCCCCAGCATTTT	CASSVTGGRGLISNQPQHF
TRBV20-1	-	TRBD1	TRBJ1-5	TGCAGTGCTAGTGCCTCTCTACAGGGGGGTCAGCCCCAGCATTTT	CSASASLQGGQPQHF
TRBV6-1	-	-	TRBJ1-1	TGTGCCAGCAGTGAACCTCACCTAGGGGGAACTGAAGCTTTCTTT	CASSEPHLGGTEAFF
TRBV5-6	-	-	TRBJ1-2	TGTGCCAGCAGCTTAACGAGCTATGGCTACACCTTC	CASSLTSYGYTF
TRBV7-9	-	TRBD1	TRBJ2-2	TGTGCCAGCAGCCCAGGCCCGGGACAGGGCATCACCGGGGAGCTGTTTTTT	CASSPGPGQGITGELFF
TRBV7-2	-	-	TRBJ1-2	TGTGCCAGCAGCTTCGGAGGGAGTCTGGCTGGCTACACCTTC	CASSFGGSLAGYTF
TRBV19	-	-	TRBJ1-6	TGTGCCAGTAGTGATAGGGGGACCTATTCACCCCTCCACTTT	CASSDRGTYSPLHF
TRBV5-6	-	TRBD1	TRBJ2-2	TGTGCCAGCAGCATCCGGGACAGGCCGAACACCGGGGAGCTGTTTTTT	CASSIRDRPNTGELFF
TRBV21-1	-	-	TRBJ2-7	TGTGCCAGCAGCAAAGGAGACGGGAGGCCCCTTGAGCAGTACTTC	CASSKGDGRPLEQYF
TRBV7-6	once	TRBD1	TRBJ1-3	TGTGCCAGCAGCTTGTTACAGGGGCCTCCCGTATATTTT	CASSLLQGPPVYF
TRBV27	-	-	TRBJ2-1	TGTGCCAGCAGTTTTGGGAGCGGAGCCTACAATGAGCAGTTCTTC	CASSFGSGAYNEQFF